The 15 T cell receptor beta chains below were found in one sample sequenced in a study of regulatory T cells in long-lasting Graves disease. According to the study, TCR beta libraries were built with iRepertoire HTBI primers and CDR3-region Arm-PCR. TCRdb reprocessed the multiplex PCR reads with MiXCR, giving one entry per CDR3 protein. Of 400,000 or so distinct CDR3 sequences in the sample, around 20% were seen once. As for time point: persistent/refractory GD, antithyroid drugs over 5 years with positive TRAb. Extracted PBMC RNA gave rise to the TCR library. The sequenced sample was peripheral blood mononuclear cells (PBMCs), obtained when the disease was refractory, from a patient treated with antithyroid drugs. The origin of the receptors is a female donor with Graves disease.

The sample holds many counts of this clonotype. The chain is built from TRBV15 and TRBJ2-7, with D possibly being TRBD1 or TRBD2 (5 bases each). Germline lookup yields CDR1 LNHNV and CDR2 YYDKDF (reference sequence). This CDR3 has 13 residues. Trimming took 5 bases from V and 2 from J, leaving 10 bases between them. CDR3 amino acids: CATSPGTPYEQYF. The CDR3 coding sequence is TGTGCCACCAGCCCCGGGACCCCCTACGAGCAGTACTTC. Full variable domain (rest looked up from reference TRBV15 and TRBJ2-7): DAMVIQNPRYQVTQFGKPVTLSCSQTLNHNVMYWYQQKSSQAPKLLFHYYDKDFNNEADTPDNFQSRRPNTSFCFLDIRSPGLGDTAMYLCATSPGTPYEQYFGPGTRLTVT.

This clonotype was detected many times. The chain couples TRBV7-9 to TRBJ1-4; D uncertain. The CDR3 length is 14 residues. CDR1 and CDR2 (germline): SEHNR, FQNEAQ (reference sequence). Trimming cost V 6 bases and J 1 base, with 9 bases left between them. CDR3 DNA sequence: TGTGCCAGCAGTCCACGAGGAACTAATGAAAAACTGTTTTTT. This encodes CASSPRGTNEKLFF.

A note on this clonotype: A much bigger clone sits one base away, suggesting this may be a read error. The rearrangement links TRBV6-2 or TRBV6-3 to TRBJ2-7; no clear D. This CDR3 is built from 12 residues. In germline, CDR1 is MNHEY, CDR2 SVGEGT. In nucleotides, the CDR3 is TGTGCCTGCGGTATGAGCTCCTGCGAGCAGTACTTC. It yields the protein CACGMSSCEQYF.

In this sample, this clonotype turned up a few times. The J gene is TRBJ1-5, the V gene TRBV6-1; TRBD1 matches at 7 bases. This CDR3 is 14 amino acids long. The trim removed 6 bases at V and 5 bases at J, leaving 7 bases unmatched. CDR1 is MNHNS and CDR2 is SASEGT in the germline V gene. The CDR3: CASSPGTVHQPQHF. DNA for the CDR3: TGTGCCAGCAGCCCAGGGACAGTTCATCAGCCCCAGCATTTT.

This clonotype was seen at least ten times. The gene calls are TRBV13 and TRBJ1-2, with 7 bases aligning to TRBD1. With V trimmed by 2 bases and J by 8 bases, 8 bases remained unmatched. The CDR3 is 14 amino acids. Germline CDR1 is PRHDT and CDR2 is FYEKMQ (reference sequence). This CDR3 reads CASSLQGQSGGYTF. As DNA, the CDR3 is TGTGCCAGCAGCTTACAGGGACAGTCGGGCGGCTACACCTTC.

DNA of the CDR3: TGTGCCAGTAGTTCGAGTCCGGGACAGGGGGCATTGAACGGGGAGCTGTTTTTT. Protein product: CASSSSPGQGALNGELFF. The chain recombines TRBV19 with TRBJ2-2; 12 nucleotides match TRBD1. This CDR3 is 18 amino acids long. Germline CDR1 LNHDA, CDR2 SQIVND (reference sequence). V shed 5 bases and J 7 bases; nucleotides not matched to a gene: 14. Based on the CDR3 plus reference TRBV19 and TRBJ2-2, the full variable domain is DGGITQSPKYLFRKEGQNVTLSCEQNLNHDAMYWYRQDPGQGLRLIYYSQIVNDFQKGDIAEGYSVSREKKESFPLTVTSAQKNPTAFYLCASSSSPGQGALNGELFFGEGSRLTVL.

The chain uses TRBV28 and TRBJ2-3; D gene uncertain. The germline gives CDR1 MDHEN, CDR2 SYDVKM. The CDR3 length is 11 residues. Trimming removed 3 bases from V and 6 bases from J, with 4 bases in between. The CDR3 DNA reads as TGTGCCAGCAGTTTGTGGGATACGCAGTATTTT. This codes for CASSLWDTQYF.

The chain uses TRBV7-3 and TRBJ2-2; 7 nucleotides agree with TRBD2. In germline, CDR1 is SGHTA, CDR2 FQGTGA. V gave up 6 bases and J gave up 0 bases; unmatched junction bases: 7. The CDR3 spans 16 residues. This CDR3 is CASSPVAGANTGELFF. CDR3 nucleotide sequence: TGTGCCAGCAGTCCAGTAGCGGGTGCGAACACCGGGGAGCTGTTTTTT.

This clonotype showed up just a few times. The V and J genes are TRBV30 and TRBJ1-1; D uncertain. The V gene's germline CDR1 is GTSNPN and CDR2 SVGIG (reference sequence). Trimming stripped 4 bases from V and 3 bases from J, with 12 bases between. The CDR3 is made up of 13 amino acids. The CDR3 region has the DNA TGTGCCTGGACAACGGGTGTGGACACTGAAGCTTTCTTT. Protein: CAWTTGVDTEAFF.

This rearrangement joins TRBV30 to TRBJ2-7; maybe TRBD2 (5 bases). Deletions cut 5 bases from V and 3 bases from J, with 14 bases between. The CDR3 length is 13 residues. Germline V CDR1 and CDR2: GTSNPN, SVGIG (reference sequence). The CDR3 nucleotides read TGTGCCTGGGCCGACTATAACCTCTACGAGCAGTACTTC. Encoded protein: CAWADYNLYEQYF.

This clonotype was recorded many times. CDR3 in amino acids: CASSSPGTGYNEQFF. CDR3 sequence (DNA): TGTGCCAGCAGCTCTCCGGGGACAGGCTACAATGAGCAGTTCTTC. The chain has TRBV7-9 and TRBJ2-1; TRBD1 aligns across 8 bases. With 4 bases clipped from V and 3 bases from J, the junction kept 5 bases outside the gene matches. The CDR3 spans 15 residues. Looked up from germline, CDR1 is SEHNR and CDR2 is FQNEAQ (reference sequence). Full variable domain (outside the CDR3, taken from reference TRBV7-9 and TRBJ2-1): DTGVSQNPRHKITKRGQNVTFRCDPISEHNRLYWYRQTLGQGPEFLTYFQNEAQLEKSRLLSDRFSAERPKGSFSTLEIQRTEQGDSAMYLCASSSPGTGYNEQFFGPGTRLTVL.

The chain links TRBV29-1 to TRBJ2-5, with D possibly matching TRBD2 (5 bases). Trimming stripped 0 bases from V and 7 bases from J, with 12 bases between. The germline CDR1 and CDR2 sequences are SQVTM and ANQGSEA. This CDR3 is 13 amino acids long. The CDR3 bases are TGCAGCGTTGAAGATGCGGTACGGGGGACCCAGTACTTC. Amino acids: CSVEDAVRGTQYF.

This clonotype turned up a few times. This chain connects TRBV4-3 to TRBJ2-4; TRBD1 agrees at 7 bases. Germline V gives CDR1 LGHNA, CDR2 YSLEER. With 4 bases clipped from V and 1 base from J, the junction kept 10 bases outside the gene matches. This CDR3 contains 17 residues. This chain's CDR3 is CASSPNPPTGAKNIQYF. In DNA form, the CDR3 reads TGCGCCAGCAGCCCTAACCCACCGACAGGGGCCAAAAACATTCAGTACTTC.

The sample holds many counts of this clonotype. The V and J genes are TRBV5-1 and TRBJ1-1; D gene uncertain. In germline, CDR1 is SGHRS, CDR2 YFSETQ. The length of the CDR3 is 15 residues. V lost 0 bases, J lost 6 bases, and 15 bases lay in between. The DNA for the CDR3 is TGCGCCAGCAGCTTGGGTTTCGGGGTAGGCGCTGAAGCTTTCTTT. Its translation: CASSLGFGVGAEAFF.

This clonotype was picked up many times. V is TRBV19 and J is TRBJ2-5; TRBD2 is a possible D gene (5 bases). Trimming cost V 5 bases and J 2 bases, with 18 bases left between them. Germline-derived CDR1 and CDR2 are LNHDA and SQIVND (reference sequence). This CDR3 spans 16 amino acids. CDR3 loop: CASSALVEATQETQYF. The CDR3 DNA reads TGTGCCAGTAGTGCCCTCGTGGAGGCCACACAAGAGACCCAGTACTTC. The complete variable domain, with remaining parts taken from reference TRBV19 and TRBJ2-5, reads DGGITQSPKYLFRKEGQNVTLSCEQNLNHDAMYWYRQDPGQGLRLIYYSQIVNDFQKGDIAEGYSVSREKKESFPLTVTSAQKNPTAFYLCASSALVEATQETQYFGPGTRLLVL.